A single sample is the source of the 31 T cell receptor beta chains below, sequenced in a study of T-cell reconstitution after alpha-beta-depleted transplantation in children. Researchers prepared the TCRbeta library using unique molecular identifiers, the study reports. A single record per CDR3 protein comes from TCRdb applying MiXCR to the PCR reads. The sample gives around 490,000 distinct CDR3 sequences, more than 9.5% of which show up once; about 14% is in the top ten. Sequenced material: PBMCs, mostly from graft donor cells, taken 180 days after TCRalphabeta/CD19-depleted stem cell transplant. The receptors here all came from a female patient between 2 and 15 years old who had a stem cell transplant for aplastic anemia, so the T cells may come from the graft donor.

This clonotype was counted ten times or more. The chain combines TRBV18 with TRBJ2-6; no clear D gene. The V end lost 2 bases, the J end lost 0 bases, and 5 bases lay between the germline ends. Germline V gene sequence: CDR1 KGHSH, CDR2 LQKENI. The CDR3 loop spans 15 amino acids. This CDR3 is CASSPGLSGANVLTF. Written as DNA, the CDR3 is TGTGCCAGCTCACCAGGGCTCTCTGGGGCCAACGTCCTGACTTTC.

The chain uses TRBV28 and TRBJ2-7, with D perhaps TRBD1 (6 bases). V dropped 4 bases and J dropped 0 bases, with 13 bases sitting between them. Germline values: CDR1 MDHEN, CDR2 SYDVKM. This CDR3 has 15 amino acids. As DNA, the CDR3 is TGTGCCAGCAGTTCCGGGACAACAAACTCCTACGAGCAGTACTTC. As protein: CASSSGTTNSYEQYF.

Only a few counts were recorded for this clonotype. The V call is TRBV20-1, the J call TRBJ1-1; TRBD1 is a possible D gene (6 bases). Germline lookup yields CDR1 DFQATT and CDR2 SNEGSKA (reference sequence). The CDR3 contains 14 residues. The V end lost 3 bases, the J end lost 1 base, and 12 bases lay between the germline ends. Here the CDR3 reads CSASSGHTNTEAFF. The CDR3 region has the DNA TGCAGTGCTAGTTCGGGACACACGAACACTGAAGCTTTCTTT.

This clonotype was seen a handful of times. With a much larger clone just one base away, this may be a read error. The chain couples TRBV5-1 to TRBJ2-6; possibly TRBD1 or TRBD2 for D (5 bases each). Germline CDR1 reads SGHRS; CDR2 reads YFSETQ. The CDR3 contains 14 residues. Here the CDR3 DNA reads TGCGCCAGCAGCTTGAATGCCGGGGCCAACGGCCTGACTTTC. This codes for CASSLNAGANGLTF.

The V gene is TRBV12-3 or TRBV12-4, the J gene TRBJ2-5, with D possibly being TRBD2 (7 bases). CDR3 size: 15 residues. The V gene lost 4 bases and the J gene lost 5 bases, with 17 bases spanning the gap. The CDR3: CASSSAGGRLETQYF. CDR3 bases: TGTGCCAGCAGTTCCGCCGGGGGGCGGTTGGAGACCCAGTACTTC.

J is TRBJ2-4 and V is TRBV4-2; D tentatively fits TRBD1 or TRBD2 (5 bases each). This CDR3 has 16 amino acids. Trimming took 4 bases from V and 0 from J, leaving 13 bases between them. Per the germline V gene, CDR1 is LGHNA and CDR2 is YNFKEQ. The CDR3 region is CASSLGSGGAKNIQYF. The CDR3 DNA sequence: TGTGCCAGCAGCCTGGGGAGTGGGGGAGCCAAAAACATTCAGTACTTC.

This clonotype was recorded a few times. V and J are TRBV6-1 and TRBJ2-7; D is uncertain. CDR1 MNHNS and CDR2 SASEGT come from the germline V gene. There are 12 residues in the CDR3. Trimming shortened V by 6 bases and J by 4 bases, and 10 bases separated the two germline ends. The CDR3, as DNA: TGTGCCAGCAGCGAGACAAGGTACGAGCAGTACGTC. Amino acids: CASSETRYEQYV.

This clonotype was counted between two and nine times. This sequence joins TRBV7-9 and TRBJ2-5; 8 nucleotides match TRBD1. This CDR3 is 15 amino acids long. With 4 bases clipped from V and 5 bases from J, the junction kept 9 bases outside the gene matches. The germline gives CDR1 SEHNR, CDR2 FQNEAQ (reference sequence). The CDR3 sequence is CASSSLAGGMETQYF. CDR3 DNA sequence: TGTGCCAGCAGCTCCTTGGCAGGGGGCATGGAGACCCAGTACTTC.

This clonotype was recorded a few times. V usage is TRBV3-1 and J usage is TRBJ2-7; TRBD2 matches 7 bases. V trimming: 2 bases; J trimming: 0 bases; junction bases outside the gene matches: 19. The germline V gene encodes CDR1 LGHDT and CDR2 YNNKEL (reference sequence). CDR3 length equals 20 residues. The CDR3 nucleotides are TGTGCCAGCAGCCAACAGTACGATAGATTACTAGGCGGGAGCTCCTACGAGCAGTACGTC. Translating it yields CASSQQYDRLLGGSSYEQYV.

The table lists this clonotype with many counts. The chain couples TRBV12-3 or TRBV12-4 to TRBJ2-5, with 7 bases fitting TRBD2. The CDR3 contains 16 residues. V was clipped by 2 bases and J by 5 bases; unmatched bases: 11. For the CDR3, the DNA is TGTGCCAGCAGTTTATCGAGCGGGAAGGGTGGGGAGACCCAGTACTTC. Its protein is CASSLSSGKGGETQYF.

This clonotype turned up a few times. The chain is built from TRBV6-5 and TRBJ2-7; D could derive from TRBD1 or TRBD2 (6 bases each). Germline V gene data show CDR1 as MNHEY and CDR2 as SVGAGI. This CDR3 has 17 residues. With 0 bases removed from V and 2 bases from J, the gap between germline ends came to 17 bases. The CDR3 DNA is TGTGCCAGCAGTTACTCACCCAAGGGGGGCTCTACCTACGAGCAGTACTTC. Amino acid sequence: CASSYSPKGGSTYEQYF.

The chain is built from TRBV19 and TRBJ2-5; 7 bases agree with TRBD1. The CDR3 runs to 15 residues. J was trimmed by 2 bases and V by 3 bases; bases with no gene match: 6. Per germline, CDR1 LNHDA and CDR2 SQIVND (reference sequence). CDR3 sequence: CASSIEGTAQETQYF. The CDR3 bases are TGTGCCAGTAGTATCGAGGGGACAGCTCAAGAGACCCAGTACTTC.

This chain connects TRBV7-2 to TRBJ1-2; 8 nucleotides agree with TRBD1. The CDR3 is 16 amino acids. The ends lost 1 base at V and 4 bases at J; junction bases unmatched: 8. Germline V gene sequence: CDR1 SGHTA, CDR2 FQGNSA. CDR3 sequence: CASSLGTGKGSYGYTF. The CDR3 DNA is TGTGCCAGCAGCTTAGGGACAGGGAAGGGCAGCTATGGCTACACCTTC.

V usage is TRBV18 and J usage is TRBJ2-7; 8 bases match TRBD1. The CDR3 sequence is 15 residues long. V was pared by 5 bases and J by 2 bases, with 8 bases of the junction left unmatched. Germline CDR1 KGHSH, CDR2 LQKENI. Here the CDR3 reads CASSARGRGAYEQYV. CDR3 nucleotides: TGTGCCAGCTCAGCCAGGGGGCGCGGAGCCTACGAGCAGTACGTC.

This clonotype has only a few counts. The CDR3 protein is CASTNWGEPYNEQFF. The CDR3 nucleotides read TGTGCCAGCACAAATTGGGGGGAGCCCTACAATGAGCAGTTCTTC. The chain links TRBV6-2 or TRBV6-3 to TRBJ2-1; D possibly corresponds to TRBD2 (6 bases). Deletions cut 7 bases from V and 2 bases from J, with 15 bases between. CDR3 length: 15 amino acids. In germline, CDR1 is MNHEY, CDR2 SVGEGT.

At least ten counts were recorded for this clonotype. The chain is built from TRBV9 and TRBJ1-1, with D perhaps TRBD1 (5 bases). This CDR3 has 11 amino acids. CDR1 is SGDLS, CDR2 YYNGEE, per germline. Trimming left V 4 bases short and J 7 bases short, with 8 bases between. The CDR3 region has the DNA TGTGCCAGCAGCAGGGACGGTGAAGCTTTCTTT. Protein product: CASSRDGEAFF. The whole variable domain, filled in from reference TRBV9 and TRBJ1-1, reads DSGVTQTPKHLITATGQRVTLRCSPRSGDLSVYWYQQSLDQGLQFLIQYYNGEERAKGNILERFSAQQFPDLHSELNLSSLELGDSALYFCASSRDGEAFFGQGTRLTVV.

This clonotype was seen more than once but under ten times. The genes are TRBV28 and TRBJ2-3, with 7 bases aligning to TRBD2. Germline assignment: CDR1 MDHEN and CDR2 SYDVKM. CDR3 size: 16 residues. Germline trimming cut 6 bases from V and 2 bases from J; bases unmatched to any gene: 11. This CDR3 reads CASSWALAALTDTQYF. The CDR3 DNA sequence: TGTGCCAGCAGCTGGGCCCTAGCGGCCCTCACAGATACGCAGTATTTT.

This clonotype was seen a handful of times. Here the CDR3 DNA reads TGCAGTGCTCTTGGAGATACGGGGGCCTACAATGAGCAGTTCTTC. Protein product: CSALGDTGAYNEQFF. The chain is built from TRBV20-1 and TRBJ2-1, with a weak D call TRBD2 (6 bases). The V end lost 5 bases, the J end lost 2 bases, and 16 bases lay between the germline ends. Germline V gene sequence: CDR1 DFQATT, CDR2 SNEGSKA (reference sequence). The CDR3 is 15 amino acids.

This chain's CDR3 is CASSEGAFGNTIYF. For the CDR3, the DNA is TGTGCCAGCAGTGAAGGGGCCTTTGGAAACACCATATATTTT. This sequence joins TRBV25-1 and TRBJ1-3, with a weak D call TRBD1 (5 bases). The CDR3 has 14 residues. CDR1 is MGHDK, CDR2 SYGVNS, per germline. The ends were cut back, 2 bases at V and 3 bases at J, with 8 bases in the middle.

This clonotype was counted only a few times. The chain recombines TRBV12-3 or TRBV12-4 with TRBJ2-7; D might be TRBD2 (5 bases). The length of the CDR3 is 15 residues. Trimming pared 6 bases from V and 4 bases from J, leaving 19 bases between. The CDR3 reads CASSLRAGEEYEQYV. In nucleotides, the CDR3 is TGTGCCAGCAGCTTGAGGGCCGGGGAAGAATACGAGCAGTACGTC.

This clonotype has just a few counts. The DNA for the CDR3 is TGTGCCAGCACCCCAGGGGCGGGAGGCTACGAGCAGTACTTC. Translated, it gives CASTPGAGGYEQYF. This chain links TRBV7-9 with TRBJ2-7, with 8 bases fitting TRBD2. The V gene end was trimmed by 7 bases and the J gene end by 3 bases; junction bases not matched to a gene: 8. The CDR3 is made up of 14 amino acids. Per the germline V gene, CDR1 is SEHNR and CDR2 is FQNEAQ (reference sequence). The full variable domain, rest sourced from reference TRBV7-9 and TRBJ2-7, is DTGVSQNPRHKITKRGQNVTFRCDPISEHNRLYWYRQTLGQGPEFLTYFQNEAQLEKSRLLSDRFSAERPKGSFSTLEIQRTEQGDSAMYLCASTPGAGGYEQYFGPGTRLTVT.

This clonotype has ten or more counts. The chain employs TRBV29-1 and TRBJ2-7; tentative D call: TRBD1 (6 bases). Looked up from germline, CDR1 is SQVTM and CDR2 is ANQGSEA. The V and J ends lost 4 bases and 2 bases respectively, with 12 bases between them. The CDR3 loop spans 13 amino acids. As DNA, the CDR3 is TGCAGCGTTGTAACAGGGTCGACCTACGAGCAGTACTTC. It yields the protein CSVVTGSTYEQYF.

This clonotype was observed a handful of times. The J gene is TRBJ2-1, the V gene TRBV12-3 or TRBV12-4, with a weak D call TRBD1 (6 bases). The CDR3 covers 17 residues. With 6 bases removed from V and 6 bases from J, the gap between germline ends came to 24 bases. The CDR3 loop reads CASSEPRSGAGRNEQFF. The CDR3 DNA reads as TGTGCCAGCAGCGAGCCCCGGTCAGGGGCAGGTCGCAATGAGCAGTTCTTC.

V and J are TRBV5-1 and TRBJ1-4; 8 bases line up with TRBD1. Trimming took 3 bases from V and 5 from J; bases not matched to a gene: 3. This CDR3 region has 14 residues. The germline V gene has CDR1 SGHRS and CDR2 YFSETQ. CDR3 DNA: TGCGCCAGCAGCTCGGACAGGGCGAATGAAAAACTGTTTTTT. It yields the protein CASSSDRANEKLFF.

This chain uses TRBV6-1 with TRBJ2-3, with D perhaps TRBD1 (6 bases). This CDR3 comprises 15 residues. Trimming shortened V by 6 bases and J by 1 base, and 14 bases separated the two germline ends. Germline lookup yields CDR1 MNHNS and CDR2 SASEGT. Here the CDR3 reads CASRIQGHRTDTQYF. In DNA form, the CDR3 reads TGTGCCAGCAGAATTCAGGGACATCGCACAGATACGCAGTATTTT.

This clonotype was seen a handful of times. J is TRBJ2-7 and V is TRBV6-1; 12 nucleotides agree with TRBD1. CDR3 length: 15 residues. Germline CDR1 is MNHNS and CDR2 is SASEGT. The V and J ends lost 7 bases and 4 bases, in that order; junction bases with no gene match: 8. CDR3 coding DNA: TGTGCCAGCAAGCTCGGGACAGGGGGCGCGTACGAGCAGTACGTC. Residues: CASKLGTGGAYEQYV.

Worth noting for this clonotype: The junction does not match germline at one end; this may be a read error. V and J are TRBV27 and TRBJ2-2, with 9 bases that match TRBD2. The CDR3 is made up of 17 amino acids. Germline V gene lookup returns CDR1 MNHEY and CDR2 SMNVEV (reference sequence). The CDR3 sequence: CASSLSSGKANTGELFF. The CDR3 nucleotides read TGTGCCAGCAGCTTATCTAGCGGGAAGGCGAACACCGGGGAGCTGTTTTTT.

This clonotype was detected ten times or more. V gene TRBV4-3 combines with J gene TRBJ2-3, with D hard to call. The V end lost 0 bases, the J end lost 1 base, and 8 bases lay between the germline ends. The germline gives CDR1 LGHNA, CDR2 YSLEER. The CDR3 is 15 residues long. As DNA, the CDR3 is TGCGCCAGCAGCCAAGACCGCTTGGGCACAGATACGCAGTATTTT. It codes for CASSQDRLGTDTQYF.

In this sample, this clonotype turned up a few times. This chain joins TRBV25-1 and TRBJ1-2; D gene ambiguous. The ends were cut back, 1 base at V and 8 bases at J, with 11 bases in the middle. CDR3 size: 13 residues. CDR1 and CDR2 from the germline V gene are MGHDK and SYGVNS. For the CDR3, the DNA is TGTGCCAGCAGTGAATTAACCTTAGGAGGCTACACCTTC. Its translation is CASSELTLGGYTF.

This clonotype has at least ten counts. V is TRBV29-1 and J is TRBJ2-5; 11 bases agree with TRBD2. Germline trimming cut 1 base from V and 4 bases from J; bases unmatched to any gene: 2. The CDR3 has 14 residues. Germline V gives CDR1 SQVTM, CDR2 ANQGSEA. Here the CDR3 reads CSVEATSGIETQYF. CDR3 DNA: TGCAGCGTTGAAGCGACTAGCGGGATAGAGACCCAGTACTTC.

This clonotype was seen ten or more times. An end of the junction differs from the germline gene, which may be a read error. The chain is built from TRBV5-1 and TRBJ2-7; D is possibly TRBD2 (5 bases). CDR1 and CDR2 from the germline V gene are SGHRS and YFSETQ. This CDR3 is 14 amino acids long. The CDR3 DNA reads TGTGCCAGCAGTTTAGCGCCAGGCAGCTACGAGCAGTACTTC. This codes for CASSLAPGSYEQYF.